The 3 T cell receptor beta chains below all came from one sample that was sequenced in a study of T cell repertoires in cytomegalovirus infection (dated by TCRdb to between 2018 and 2021). The sample's treatment or condition label is to be understood as: in vitro stimulation with specific CMV peptide epitopes to enrich CMV-specific T cells. TCRdb names Illumina HiSeq 1500 as the instrument used. TCRdb's own reprocessing of the public reads used fastp at Q25 and MiXCR and kept productive beta chains. Records with the same CDR3 protein are collapsed into one entry carrying the most frequent genes and DNA. The sample table records about 920,000 distinct CDR3 sequences; around 30% of these occur just once. 11% to 15% of the sample is taken by the ten largest. Their antigens are not known. This material consisted of cultured CD8+ T cells from PBMCs, taken from culture after CMV antigen stimulation. Receptors originate from a human donor in good health (CMV status not recorded). Some clones in this sample may be carry-over from other donors' samples.

This clonotype was seen many times. The chain links TRBV6-2 or TRBV6-3 to TRBJ1-1; D uncertain. Deletions cut 5 bases from V and 5 bases from J, with 15 bases between. This CDR3 contains 14 residues. Per germline, CDR1 MNHEY and CDR2 SVGEGT. CDR3 protein: CASSPREGQTEAFF. For the CDR3, the DNA is TGTGCCAGCAGTCCCCGGGAGGGTCAAACTGAAGCTTTCTTT.

The sample holds a few counts of this clonotype. V and J are TRBV27 and TRBJ2-7; no clear D. The CDR3 is 14 amino acids. Trimming removed 2 bases at V and 7 bases at J, with 15 bases between. Looked up from germline, CDR1 is MNHEY and CDR2 is SMNVEV (reference sequence). CDR3 in amino acids: CASSLRGRLGEQYF. The CDR3 region has the DNA TGTGCCAGCAGTTTAAGAGGACGGCTCGGGGAGCAGTACTTC.

The CDR3 DNA sequence: TGTGCCAGTAGTATGTGGCCAGGCTCCTACAATGAGCAGTTCTTC. Amino acids: CASSMWPGSYNEQFF. The chain combines TRBV19 with TRBJ2-1, with D unresolved. Per germline, CDR1 LNHDA and CDR2 SQIVND (reference sequence). CDR3 length: 15 amino acids. V shed 3 bases and J shed 0 bases, with 9 bases lying between them. Supplemented by reference TRBV19 and TRBJ2-1, the full variable domain reads DGGITQSPKYLFRKEGQNVTLSCEQNLNHDAMYWYRQDPGQGLRLIYYSQIVNDFQKGDIAEGYSVSREKKESFPLTVTSAQKNPTAFYLCASSMWPGSYNEQFFGPGTRLTVL.